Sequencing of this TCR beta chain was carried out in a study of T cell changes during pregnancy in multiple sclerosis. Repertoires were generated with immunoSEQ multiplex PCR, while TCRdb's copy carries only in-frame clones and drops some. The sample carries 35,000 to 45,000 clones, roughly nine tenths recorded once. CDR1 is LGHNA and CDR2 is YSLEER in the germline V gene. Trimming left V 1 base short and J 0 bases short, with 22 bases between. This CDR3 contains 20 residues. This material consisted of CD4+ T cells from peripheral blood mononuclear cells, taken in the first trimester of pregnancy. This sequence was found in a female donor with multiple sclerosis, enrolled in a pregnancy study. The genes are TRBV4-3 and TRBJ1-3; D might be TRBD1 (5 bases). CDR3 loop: CASSQVTSGFGGNSGNTIYF. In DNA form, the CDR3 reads TGCGCCAGCAGCCAAGTAACATCGGGTTTTGGGGGGAACTCTGGAAACACCATATATTTT.